This T cell receptor beta chain was identified during a study of T-cell memory formation after mild COVID-19 (dated by TCRdb to about 2021). With regard to the full study: Most TCR sequence clusters were specific to one of the two donors. In two donors, T-cell clones that expanded and contracted after mild COVID-19 were followed by sequencing TCRalpha and TCRbeta repertoires longitudinally. Two young, previously healthy adult volunteers made up the cohort, one male and one female.

What the study reported, not specific to this receptor: Some responding clones were detected in pre-infection memory, which suggested that pre-existing cross-reactive memory T cells had joined the SARS-CoV-2 response. Clones that contracted from day 15 to 85 showed balanced CD4/CD8 phenotypes, whereas a second wave of clones that expanded from day 15 to 37 leaned towards CD4+. Contracting CD4+ clones were located mainly in the CM and EM memory subsets, whereas CD8+ clones were found to be enriched in EMRA. Whether the second-wave clones peaking on day 37 were SARS-CoV-2 specific was not confirmed. Only two mild cases were covered by the study, and larger cohorts that include severe cases with pre-infection samples were considered necessary.

This clonotype was observed a handful of times. The antigen this receptor binds is unknown. There are no base qualities to consult, and no much larger clone falls within one base. From its cysteine to its phenylalanine, the CDR3 spans 12 amino acids. The CDR3 DNA has 36 bases and is translated from base 1. V sheds 6 bases and J sheds 6 bases, leaving 10 bases between their ends. Ficoll-Paque density gradient centrifugation was the method used to isolate PBMCs. The listed sequencing device is Illumina NovaSeq 6000. TCRalpha and TCRbeta cDNA libraries were constructed by 5'RACE with constant-segment primers, with sample barcodes and unique molecular identifiers being introduced. RNA was extracted from every sample with Trizol reagent. Library amplification was performed in two PCR steps, and a second sample barcode and Illumina TruSeq adapters were introduced in the second step. Libraries were sequenced on an Illumina NovaSeq with 2 x 150 bp paired-end reads. The study's processing was this. The reads were demultiplexed and collapsed into UMI-guided consensus sequences using migec v1.2.7. Using mixcr v2.1.11, the UMI consensuses were aligned to TRA and TRB V and J templates and assembled into clonotypes. A clonotype was counted as expanded or contracted only if both edgeR and NoisET called the change significant, with noise models trained on biological replicates. For edgeR calls, the thresholds were a false discovery rate-adjusted p below 0.01 and a log2 fold-change of 1. PCA with hierarchical clustering of max-normalized trajectories of the 1000 most abundant clonotypes was used as exploratory dynamics analysis. Separately sequenced CD4+ and CD8+ repertoires were used to assign the CD4 or CD8 phenotype of responding clones. Using fastp at Q25 and MiXCR, TCRdb reprocessed the public reads and kept productive beta chains. Every entry covers one CDR3 protein and lists the most common genes and DNA from its rows. These V and J calls originate from TCRdb's pipeline instead of the authors' own analysis. This sample comprises over 60,000 distinct CDR3 sequences, over 15% of them detected only once. 25% to 35% of the sample is in the top ten clones.

Sequenced input: PBMCs or a T cell subset sorted from them (not recorded which). The V and J genes are TRBV12-3 or TRBV12-4 and TRBJ2-3, and possibly TRBD2, on 6 matching bases. The TCR originated in an adult woman who had mild COVID-19 (a few samples of this study predate the infection). The sample titles of this study are shuffled in the database, so cell type and time point are left out; the donor was told from shared clones. The nucleotide sequence reads TGTGCCAGCAGGGCGGGGCGGGATACGCAGTATTTT. The resulting protein is CASRAGRDTQYF.